The 25 T cell receptor beta chains presented below share a single source sample, sequenced in a study of T cell responses to AZD1222 COVID-19 vaccine. Measured with immunoSEQ multiplex PCR; TCRdb has only the in-frame clones, and not every one. The sample lists 95,000 to 150,000 clones; roughly 88% were seen once. Here the sequenced sample was peripheral blood, taken on day 0 of AZD1222 vaccination. Every receptor here comes from an adult in good health.

This sequence joins TRBV4-1 and TRBJ1-2, with 8 bases fitting TRBD1. CDR3 length: 15 residues. The germline V gene has CDR1 MGHRA and CDR2 YSYEKL. V was pared by 2 bases and J by 4 bases, with 6 bases of the junction left unmatched. CDR3 in amino acids: CASSQTLQGGYGYTF. DNA for the CDR3: TGCGCCAGCAGCCAAACCCTACAGGGGGGCTATGGCTACACCTTC.

The CDR3: CATKRTGQGTEAFF. CDR3 in DNA: TGTGCCACCAAAAGGACCGGACAGGGGACTGAAGCTTTCTTT. This sequence joins TRBV6-5 and TRBJ1-1; TRBD1 agrees at 9 bases. This CDR3 is built from 14 residues. Trimming took 10 bases from V and 5 from J; bases not matched to a gene: 11. Germline V gene lookup returns CDR1 MNHEY and CDR2 SVGAGI.

This clone has only one observation. The chain has TRBV13 and TRBJ1-1, with TRBD1 as a possible D gene (5 bases). This CDR3 region has 13 residues. CDR1 PRHDT and CDR2 FYEKMQ come from the germline V gene (reference sequence). V was pared by 3 bases and J by 5 bases, with 10 bases between. The CDR3 coding sequence is TGTGCCAGCAGCTTGGGGGAAGGAACTGAAGCTTTCTTT. Its translation is CASSLGEGTEAFF.

This chain links TRBV2 with TRBJ2-3, with D uncertain. The CDR3 consists of 14 residues. Trimming pared 10 bases from V and 4 bases from J, leaving 18 bases between. Germline CDR1 and CDR2: SNHLY and FYNNEI. The CDR3 DNA reads TGTGCCACCACAAAGGACCGAGGAGCAGATACGCAGTATTTT. This sequence encodes CATTKDRGADTQYF.

V is TRBV10-3 and J is TRBJ1-1; 9 bases match TRBD1. Germline V gives CDR1 ENHRY, CDR2 SYGVKD. The J segment lost 5 bases and the V segment lost 9 bases, leaving 7 bases of the junction unmatched. The CDR3 has 13 residues. The CDR3 spells CAIRDRAGTEAFF. CDR3 coding DNA: TGTGCCATTCGGGACAGGGCCGGGACTGAAGCTTTCTTT.

The V call is TRBV5-6, the J call TRBJ2-7; 9 positions match TRBD1. V lost 4 bases and J lost 5; bases outside the gene matches: 10. This CDR3 region has 15 residues. Germline assignment: CDR1 SGHDT and CDR2 YYEEEE. The chain's CDR3 is CASSMAGTGRNEQYF. DNA of the CDR3: TGTGCCAGCAGCATGGCCGGGACAGGGCGAAACGAGCAGTACTTC.

The chain carries TRBV12-3 or TRBV12-4 and TRBJ1-2; a possible D gene is TRBD1 (5 bases). This CDR3 is 12 amino acids long. V was shortened by 5 bases and J by 8 bases, with 12 bases between the two germline ends. The CDR3 spells CASSEQAGGYTF. Written as DNA, the CDR3 is TGTGCCAGCAGTGAACAGGCGGGGGGCTACACCTTC.

The gene calls are TRBV10-3 and TRBJ1-4, with D possibly TRBD1 on 5 matching bases. Trimming pared 2 bases from V and 2 bases from J, leaving 6 bases between. Germline CDR1 is ENHRY and CDR2 is SYGVKD. This CDR3 comprises 14 residues. In nucleotides, the CDR3 is TGTGCCATCAGTGAGGGGGGGACTAATGAAAAACTGTTTTTT. It translates to CAISEGGTNEKLFF.

The chain's CDR3 is CASSPSVGGTSSGNTIYF. Here the CDR3 DNA reads TGTGCCAGCAGCCCCTCCGTCGGGGGGACAAGCTCTGGAAACACCATATATTTT. The V gene is TRBV28, the J gene TRBJ1-3, with D maybe TRBD1 (6 bases). The CDR3 has 18 residues. Trimming shortened V by 6 bases and J by 0 bases, and 21 bases separated the two germline ends. Per germline, CDR1 MDHEN and CDR2 SYDVKM.

The rearrangement joins TRBV6-5 to TRBJ2-7, with D perhaps assigned TRBD1 or TRBD2 (5 bases each). CDR1 and CDR2 from the germline V gene are MNHEY and SVGAGI. CDR3 length: 12 residues. Trimming pared 6 bases from V and 9 bases from J, leaving 15 bases between. This CDR3 is CASSKLWGWQYF. The CDR3 bases are TGTGCCAGCAGCAAACTTTGGGGGTGGCAGTACTTC.

V and J are TRBV5-1 and TRBJ2-7; TRBD1 might be the D (6 bases). This CDR3 has 14 residues. V lost 5 bases and J lost 4, with 16 bases in between. The germline gives CDR1 SGHRS, CDR2 YFSETQ. CDR3: CASSWAGAGYEQYF. The CDR3 nucleotides read TGCGCCAGCAGTTGGGCAGGGGCAGGATACGAGCAGTACTTC.

The CDR3 nucleotides read TGCGCCAGCAGCCCCCGAGAGGGGACGGGGAATGAGCAGTTCTTC. Translated: CASSPREGTGNEQFF. V and J are TRBV5-1 and TRBJ2-1, with D possibly called TRBD1 or TRBD2 (5 bases each). CDR3 size: 15 residues. The V gene's germline CDR1 is SGHRS and CDR2 YFSETQ. The V and J ends lost 4 bases and 7 bases respectively, with 18 bases between them. Full variable domain (missing parts from reference TRBV5-1 and TRBJ2-1): KAGVTQTPRYLIKTRGQQVTLSCSPISGHRSVSWYQQTPGQGLQFLFEYFSETQRNKGNFPGRFSGRQFSNSRSEMNVSTLELGDSALYLCASSPREGTGNEQFFGPGTRLTVL.

V and J are TRBV10-3 and TRBJ2-3; the match to TRBD2 covers 8 bases. This CDR3 contains 14 residues. The junction had 4 bases not matched to a gene; V was cut back by 0 bases and J by 8 bases. Germline V gives CDR1 ENHRY, CDR2 SYGVKD. CDR3 nucleotide sequence: TGTGCCATCAGTGAGTCGTATAGCGGGGCTACGCAGTATTTT. Protein: CAISESYSGATQYF.

The rearrangement links TRBV28 to TRBJ2-3, with D maybe TRBD2 (6 bases). Trimming removed 3 bases from V and 2 bases from J, with 9 bases in between. CDR1 MDHEN and CDR2 SYDVKM come from the germline V gene. CDR3 size: 14 residues. The CDR3 DNA reads TGTGCCAGCAGTTTGGGGGGACCCACAGATACGCAGTATTTT. This codes for CASSLGGPTDTQYF. The full variable domain, completed using reference TRBV28 and TRBJ2-3, is DVKVTQSSRYLVKRTGEKVFLECVQDMDHENMFWYRQDPGLGLRLIYFSYDVKMKEKGDIPEGYSVSREKKERFSLILESASTNQTSMYLCASSLGGPTDTQYFGPGTRLTVL.

This clone came up once. This chain connects TRBV14 to TRBJ1-2; D might be TRBD1 (6 bases). Germline values: CDR1 SGHDN, CDR2 FVKESK. The length of the CDR3 is 15 residues. The ends were cut back, 1 base at V and 6 bases at J, with 15 bases in the middle. The CDR3 DNA reads TGTGCCAGCAGCCAAGTGGGGGGGCGAAACCATGGCTACACCTTC. Translating it yields CASSQVGGRNHGYTF.

The rearrangement uses TRBV4-1 and TRBJ2-2; 8 positions agree with TRBD2. The germline CDR1 and CDR2 sequences are MGHRA and YSYEKL. V shed 0 bases, J shed 1 base, and the junction held 7 bases outside the gene matches. The CDR3 contains 18 residues. The CDR3 region is CASSQDERGPWNTGELFF. Here the CDR3 DNA reads TGCGCCAGCAGCCAAGATGAGCGGGGGCCCTGGAACACCGGGGAGCTGTTTTTT.

The rearrangement links TRBV14 to TRBJ2-1; TRBD1 matches 8 bases. CDR3 length equals 13 residues. Looked up from germline, CDR1 is SGHDN and CDR2 is FVKESK. V dropped 2 bases and J dropped 8; count of bases not matched to a gene: 2. The CDR3 here is CASSQSGGYEQFF. The CDR3 region has the DNA TGTGCCAGCAGCCAATCAGGGGGCTATGAGCAGTTCTTC. Full variable domain (outside the CDR3, taken from reference TRBV14 and TRBJ2-1): EAGVTQFPSHSVIEKGQTVTLRCDPISGHDNLYWYRRVMGKEIKFLLHFVKESKQDESGMPNNRFLAERTGGTYSTLKVQPAELEDSGVYFCASSQSGGYEQFFGPGTRLTVL.

The J gene is TRBJ1-5, the V gene TRBV7-9, with TRBD1 as a possible D gene (5 bases). Germline assignment: CDR1 SEHNR and CDR2 FQNEAQ (reference sequence). The V and J ends lost 0 bases and 3 bases respectively, with 6 bases between them. The CDR3 extends over 14 amino acids. In DNA, the CDR3 is TGTGCCAGCAGCTTAGCGGGGGACAATCAGCCCCAGCATTTT. Its translation is CASSLAGDNQPQHF. Drawing the rest from reference TRBV7-9 and TRBJ1-5, the complete variable domain is DTGVSQNPRHKITKRGQNVTFRCDPISEHNRLYWYRQTLGQGPEFLTYFQNEAQLEKSRLLSDRFSAERPKGSFSTLEIQRTEQGDSAMYLCASSLAGDNQPQHFGDGTRLSIL.

The gene calls are TRBV4-3 and TRBJ2-1, with 7 bases lining up with TRBD1. V trimming: 5 bases; J trimming: 5 bases; junction bases outside the gene matches: 9. CDR3 size: 15 residues. Germline loops: CDR1 LGHNA, CDR2 YSLEER. The chain's CDR3 is CASSKGTAFNNEQFF. The CDR3 nucleotides read TGCGCCAGCAGCAAAGGGACAGCCTTTAACAATGAGCAGTTCTTC.

The chain recombines TRBV24-1 with TRBJ2-1, with no clear D. The CDR3 is made up of 14 amino acids. The germline V and J ends were trimmed by 4 bases and 3 bases, with 9 bases remaining between them. CDR1 and CDR2 (germline): KGHDR, SFDVKD. CDR3 bases: TGTGCCACCAGTGACTCCGGCAACTACAATGAGCAGTTCTTC. Encoded protein: CATSDSGNYNEQFF.

V is TRBV14 and J is TRBJ2-1; D might be TRBD2 (5 bases). V dropped 4 bases and J dropped 7 bases, with 14 bases sitting between them. Germline V gives CDR1 SGHDN, CDR2 FVKESK. CDR3 length: 14 amino acids. The CDR3 coding sequence is TGTGCCAGCAGCCTAAGCGGCCAGCGTAATGAGCAGTTCTTC. Its translation is CASSLSGQRNEQFF.

This CDR3 reads CASSRDIWGQPQHF. CDR3 DNA sequence: TGTGCCAGCAGTCGCGACATCTGGGGACAGCCCCAGCATTTT. This chain connects TRBV27 to TRBJ1-5, with D uncertain. Germline CDR1 is MNHEY and CDR2 is SMNVEV (reference sequence). The CDR3 has 14 residues. Between the trimmed V and J ends, which lost 5 bases and 7 bases, there was a span of 15 bases.

A few counts support this clone. This sequence joins TRBV29-1 and TRBJ2-3; D gene uncertain. This CDR3 region has 13 residues. Germline loops: CDR1 SQVTM, CDR2 ANQGSEA. V lost 3 bases, J lost 2 bases, and 9 bases lay in between. Here the CDR3 DNA reads TGCAGCGTTGATGAAGGGCACACAGATACGCAGTATTTT. Its translation: CSVDEGHTDTQYF.

This CDR3 reads CASSQNRQLSSTDTQYF. The DNA of the CDR3 is TGCGCCAGCAGCCAAAACAGACAGCTATCGAGCACAGATACGCAGTATTTT. The chain is built from TRBV4-1 and TRBJ2-3; the D gene is possibly TRBD1 (5 bases). V was clipped by 2 bases and J by 0 bases, with 15 bases between them. The CDR3 totals 17 residues. The germline CDR1 and CDR2 sequences are MGHRA and YSYEKL.

There are a few counts of this clone. The V and J genes are TRBV6-4 and TRBJ2-2; D is unresolved. The CDR3 is 13 amino acids. V lost 6 bases to trimming and J lost 5 bases, with 10 bases between them. The germline V gene has CDR1 MRHNA and CDR2 SNTAGT. CDR3 sequence (DNA): TGTGCCAGCAGCCAGGACGTTACCGGGGAGCTGTTTTTT. Its translation: CASSQDVTGELFF.